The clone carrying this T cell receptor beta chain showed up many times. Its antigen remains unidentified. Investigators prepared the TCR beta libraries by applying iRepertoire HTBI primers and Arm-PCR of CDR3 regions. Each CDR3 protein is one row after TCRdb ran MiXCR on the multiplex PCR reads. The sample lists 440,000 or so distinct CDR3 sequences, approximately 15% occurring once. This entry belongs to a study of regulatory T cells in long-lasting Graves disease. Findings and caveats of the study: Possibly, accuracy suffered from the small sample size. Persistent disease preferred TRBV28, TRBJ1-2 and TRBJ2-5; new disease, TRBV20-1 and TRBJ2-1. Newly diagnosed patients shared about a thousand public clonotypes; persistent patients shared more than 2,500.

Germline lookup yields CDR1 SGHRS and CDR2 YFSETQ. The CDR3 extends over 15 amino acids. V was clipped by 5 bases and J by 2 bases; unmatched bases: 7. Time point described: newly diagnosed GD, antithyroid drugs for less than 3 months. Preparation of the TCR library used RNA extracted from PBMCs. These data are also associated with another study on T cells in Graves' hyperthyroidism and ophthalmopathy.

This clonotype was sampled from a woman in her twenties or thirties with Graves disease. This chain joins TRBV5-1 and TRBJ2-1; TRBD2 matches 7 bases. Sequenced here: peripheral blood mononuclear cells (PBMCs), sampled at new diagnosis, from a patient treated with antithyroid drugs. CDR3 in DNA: TGCGCCAGCAGATCCGGGACTACGACCTACAATGAGCAGTTCTTC. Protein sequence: CASRSGTTTYNEQFF.